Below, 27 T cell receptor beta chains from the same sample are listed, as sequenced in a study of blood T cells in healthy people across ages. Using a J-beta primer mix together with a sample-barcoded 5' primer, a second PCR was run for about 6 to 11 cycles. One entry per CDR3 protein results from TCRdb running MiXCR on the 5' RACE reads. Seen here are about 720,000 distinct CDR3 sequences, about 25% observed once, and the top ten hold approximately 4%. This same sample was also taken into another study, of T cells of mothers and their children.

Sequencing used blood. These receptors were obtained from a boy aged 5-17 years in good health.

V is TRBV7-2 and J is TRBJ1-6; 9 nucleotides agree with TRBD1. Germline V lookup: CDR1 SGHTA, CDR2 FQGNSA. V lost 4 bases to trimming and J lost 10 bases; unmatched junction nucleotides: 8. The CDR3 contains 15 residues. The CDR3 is CASSSTGGAGSPLHF. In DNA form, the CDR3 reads TGTGCCAGCAGCTCCACAGGGGGCGCAGGGTCACCCCTCCACTTT.

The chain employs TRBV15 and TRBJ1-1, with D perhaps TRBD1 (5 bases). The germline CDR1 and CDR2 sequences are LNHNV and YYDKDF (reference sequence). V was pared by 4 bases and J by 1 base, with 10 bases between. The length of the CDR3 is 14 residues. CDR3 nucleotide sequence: TGTGCCACCAGCAAACAGGATGGGAACACTGAAGCTTTCTTT. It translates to CATSKQDGNTEAFF. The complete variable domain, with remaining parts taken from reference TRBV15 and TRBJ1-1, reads DAMVIQNPRYQVTQFGKPVTLSCSQTLNHNVMYWYQQKSSQAPKLLFHYYDKDFNNEADTPDNFQSRRPNTSFCFLDIRSPGLGDTAMYLCATSKQDGNTEAFFGQGTRLTVV.

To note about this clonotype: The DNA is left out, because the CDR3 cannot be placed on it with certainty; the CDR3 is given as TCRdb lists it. The CDR3 here is CASSKVAGGSYNEQFF. The gene calls are TRBV21-1 and TRBJ2-1; whether TRBD1, the table's D call, matches the DNA was not checked. TRBV21-1 counts as a pseudogene. The CDR3 is 16 amino acids long, termini counted.

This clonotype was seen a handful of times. For the CDR3, the DNA is TGTGCCAGCAGCTCCTACCTCGGGACAGATTACGAGCAGTACTTC. It encodes CASSSYLGTDYEQYF. The chain employs TRBV7-2 and TRBJ2-7; 7 bases agree with TRBD1. CDR3 size: 15 residues. Germline CDR1 SGHTA, CDR2 FQGNSA. Trimming cost V 4 bases and J 4 bases; bases outside gene matches: 10.

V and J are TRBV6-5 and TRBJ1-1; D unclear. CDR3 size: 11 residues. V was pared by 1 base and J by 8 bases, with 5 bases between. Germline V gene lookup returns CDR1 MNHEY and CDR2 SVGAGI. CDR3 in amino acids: CASSYFGEAFF. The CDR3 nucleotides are TGTGCCAGCAGTTACTTTGGCGAAGCTTTCTTT.

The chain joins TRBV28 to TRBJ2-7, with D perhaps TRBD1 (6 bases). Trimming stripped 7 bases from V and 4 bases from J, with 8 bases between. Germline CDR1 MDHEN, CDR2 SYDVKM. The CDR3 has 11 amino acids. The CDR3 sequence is CASKGQYEQYF. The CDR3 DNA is TGTGCCAGCAAAGGACAGTACGAGCAGTACTTC.

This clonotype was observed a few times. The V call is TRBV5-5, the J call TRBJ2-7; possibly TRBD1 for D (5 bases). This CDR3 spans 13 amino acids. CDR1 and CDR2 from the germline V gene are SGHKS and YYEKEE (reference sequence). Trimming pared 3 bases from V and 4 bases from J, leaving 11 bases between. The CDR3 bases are TGTGCCAGCAGCTCCACTCCAGGGTACGAGCAGTACTTC. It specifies CASSSTPGYEQYF.

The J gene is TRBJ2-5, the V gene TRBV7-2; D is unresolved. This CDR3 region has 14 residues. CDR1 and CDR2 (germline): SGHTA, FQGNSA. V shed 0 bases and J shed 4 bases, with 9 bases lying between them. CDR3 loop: CASSLAPTGETQYF. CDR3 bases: TGTGCCAGCAGCTTAGCTCCGACTGGAGAGACCCAGTACTTC.

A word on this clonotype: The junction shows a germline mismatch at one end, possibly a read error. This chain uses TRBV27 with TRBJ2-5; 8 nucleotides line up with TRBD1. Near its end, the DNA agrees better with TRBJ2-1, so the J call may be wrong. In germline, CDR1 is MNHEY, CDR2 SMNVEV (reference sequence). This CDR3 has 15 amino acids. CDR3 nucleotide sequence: TGCGCCAGCAGTTTATTACAGGGGGGACTCAATGAGCAGTTCTTC. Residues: CASSLLQGGLNEQFF.

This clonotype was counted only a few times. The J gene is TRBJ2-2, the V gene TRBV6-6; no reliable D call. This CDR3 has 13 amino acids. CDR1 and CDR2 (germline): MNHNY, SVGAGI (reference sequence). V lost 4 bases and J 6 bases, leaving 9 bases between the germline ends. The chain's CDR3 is CASSFRSSGELFF. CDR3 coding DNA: TGTGCCAGCAGTTTCAGGAGTTCCGGGGAGCTGTTTTTT.

CDR3 residues: CSVDSGTTYEQYF. For the CDR3, the DNA is TGCAGCGTTGACTCCGGGACAACCTACGAGCAGTACTTC. V is TRBV29-1 and J is TRBJ2-7; D possibly corresponds to TRBD1 (6 bases). The germline V and J ends were trimmed by 3 bases and 2 bases, with 11 bases remaining between them. Germline V gene sequence: CDR1 SQVTM, CDR2 ANQGSEA. This CDR3 region has 13 residues.

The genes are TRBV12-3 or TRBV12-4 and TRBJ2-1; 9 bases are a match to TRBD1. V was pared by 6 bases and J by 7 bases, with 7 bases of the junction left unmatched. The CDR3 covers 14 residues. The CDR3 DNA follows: TGTGCCAGCAGGGGACAGGGCCAAGGGAATGAGCAGTTCTTC. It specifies CASRGQGQGNEQFF.

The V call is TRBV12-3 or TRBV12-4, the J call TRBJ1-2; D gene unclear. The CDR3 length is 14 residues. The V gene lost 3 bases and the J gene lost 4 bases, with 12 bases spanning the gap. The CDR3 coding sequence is TGTGCCAGCAGTTTGGACTCCCTCATCTATGGCTACACCTTC. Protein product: CASSLDSLIYGYTF.

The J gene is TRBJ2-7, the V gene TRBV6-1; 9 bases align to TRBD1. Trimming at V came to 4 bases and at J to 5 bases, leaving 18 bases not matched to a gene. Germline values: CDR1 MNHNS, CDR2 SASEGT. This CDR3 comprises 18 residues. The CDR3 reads CASSATADAGTGSDEQYF. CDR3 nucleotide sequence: TGTGCCAGCAGTGCTACTGCCGATGCCGGGACAGGGTCCGACGAGCAGTACTTC.

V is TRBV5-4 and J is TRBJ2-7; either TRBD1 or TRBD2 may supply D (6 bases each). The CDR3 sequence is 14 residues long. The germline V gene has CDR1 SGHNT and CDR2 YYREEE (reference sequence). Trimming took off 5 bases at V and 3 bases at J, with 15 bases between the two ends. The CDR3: CASRIGGGNYEQYF. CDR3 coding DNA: TGTGCCAGCAGAATAGGAGGGGGTAACTACGAGCAGTACTTC.

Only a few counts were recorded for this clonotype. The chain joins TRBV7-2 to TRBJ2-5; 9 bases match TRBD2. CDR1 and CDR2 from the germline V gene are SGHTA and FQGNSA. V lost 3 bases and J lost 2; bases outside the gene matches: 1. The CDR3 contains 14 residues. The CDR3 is CASSLGLAQETQYF. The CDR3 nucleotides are TGTGCCAGCAGCTTGGGACTAGCACAAGAGACCCAGTACTTC.

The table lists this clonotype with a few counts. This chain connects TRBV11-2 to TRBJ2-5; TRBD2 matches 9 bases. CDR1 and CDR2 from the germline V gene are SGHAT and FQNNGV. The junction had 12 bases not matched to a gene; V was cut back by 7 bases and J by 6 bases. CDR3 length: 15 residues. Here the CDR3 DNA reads TGTGCCAGCACCCCAGACCCTGGGACTAGCCAGACCCAGTACTTC. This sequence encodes CASTPDPGTSQTQYF.

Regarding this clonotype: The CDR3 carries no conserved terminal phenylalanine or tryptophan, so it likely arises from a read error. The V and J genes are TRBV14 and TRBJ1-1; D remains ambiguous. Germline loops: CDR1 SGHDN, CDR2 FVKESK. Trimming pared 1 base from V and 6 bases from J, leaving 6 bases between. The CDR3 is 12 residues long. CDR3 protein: CASSQGGAEAFL. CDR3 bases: TGTGCCAGCAGCCAAGGGGGTGCTGAAGCTTTCCTT.

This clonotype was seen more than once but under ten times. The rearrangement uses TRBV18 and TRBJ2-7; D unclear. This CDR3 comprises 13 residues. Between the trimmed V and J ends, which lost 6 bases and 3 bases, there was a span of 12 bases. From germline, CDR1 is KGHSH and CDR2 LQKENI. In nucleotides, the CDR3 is TGTGCCAGCTCTCTGGCGATCGGCTACGAGCAGTACTTC. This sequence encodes CASSLAIGYEQYF.

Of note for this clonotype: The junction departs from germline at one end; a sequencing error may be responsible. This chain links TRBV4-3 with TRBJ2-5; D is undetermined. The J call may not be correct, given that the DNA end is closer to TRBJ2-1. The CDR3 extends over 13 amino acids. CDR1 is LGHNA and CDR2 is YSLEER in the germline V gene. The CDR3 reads CASSQDLSNEQFF. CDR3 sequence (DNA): TGCGCTAGCAGCCAAGATCTAAGCAATGAGCAGTTCTTC.

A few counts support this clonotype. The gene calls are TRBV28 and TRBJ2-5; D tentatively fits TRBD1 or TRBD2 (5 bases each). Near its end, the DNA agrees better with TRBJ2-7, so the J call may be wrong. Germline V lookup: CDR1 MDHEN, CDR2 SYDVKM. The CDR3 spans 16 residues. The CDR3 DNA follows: TGTGCCAGCAGTTTCCCGGGGTTGGGGCCCCCGGGCGAGCAGTACTTC. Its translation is CASSFPGLGPPGEQYF.

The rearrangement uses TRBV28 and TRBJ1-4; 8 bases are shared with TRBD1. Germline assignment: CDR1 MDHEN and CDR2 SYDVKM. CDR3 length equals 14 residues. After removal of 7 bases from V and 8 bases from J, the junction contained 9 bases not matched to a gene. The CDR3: CASKSTGAPEKLFF. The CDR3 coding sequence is TGTGCCAGCAAATCGACAGGGGCCCCAGAAAAACTGTTTTTT.

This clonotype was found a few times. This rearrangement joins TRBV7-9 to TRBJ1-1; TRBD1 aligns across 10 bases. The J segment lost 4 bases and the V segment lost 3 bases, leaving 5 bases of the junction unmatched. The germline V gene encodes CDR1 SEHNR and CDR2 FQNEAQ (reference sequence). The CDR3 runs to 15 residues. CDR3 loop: CASSFTTGGGTEAFF. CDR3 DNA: TGTGCCAGCAGCTTTACGACAGGGGGCGGCACTGAAGCTTTCTTT.

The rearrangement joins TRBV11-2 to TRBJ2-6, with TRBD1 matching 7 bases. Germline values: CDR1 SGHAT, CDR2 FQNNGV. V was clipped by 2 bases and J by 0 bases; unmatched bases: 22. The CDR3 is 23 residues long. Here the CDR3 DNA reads TGTGCCAGCAGCTTAAGGTCAGCCGACAGGGCCCGCAGGGGGACCTCTGGGGCCAACGTCCTGACTTTC. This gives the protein CASSLRSADRARRGTSGANVLTF.

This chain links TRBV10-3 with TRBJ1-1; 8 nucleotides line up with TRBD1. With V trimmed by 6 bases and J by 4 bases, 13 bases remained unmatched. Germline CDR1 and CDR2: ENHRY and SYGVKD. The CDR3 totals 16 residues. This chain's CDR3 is CAISPSTGDGGTEAFF. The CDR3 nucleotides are TGTGCCATCAGCCCCTCGACAGGGGATGGAGGCACTGAAGCTTTCTTT.

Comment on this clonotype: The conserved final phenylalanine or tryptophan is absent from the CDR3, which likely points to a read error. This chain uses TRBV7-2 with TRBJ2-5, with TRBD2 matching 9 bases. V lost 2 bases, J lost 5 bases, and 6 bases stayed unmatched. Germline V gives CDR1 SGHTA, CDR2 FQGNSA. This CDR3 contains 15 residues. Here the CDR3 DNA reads TGTGCCAGCAGCTTACGGACTAGCGTTGAGGAGACCCAGTACCTC. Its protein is CASSLRTSVEETQYL.

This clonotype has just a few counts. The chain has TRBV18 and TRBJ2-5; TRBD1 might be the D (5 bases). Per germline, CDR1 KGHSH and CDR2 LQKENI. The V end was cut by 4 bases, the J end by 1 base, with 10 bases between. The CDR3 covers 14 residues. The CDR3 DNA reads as TGTGCCAGCTCACGTTCACAGGTCCAAGAGACCCAGTACTTC. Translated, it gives CASSRSQVQETQYF.